This T cell receptor beta chain appears in the sequencing data of a study of blood T cell repertoires in COVID-19. Generated by immunoSEQ multiplex PCR, the TCRdb table keeps only in-frame clones and is missing some. Of about 95,000 clones detected, more than 80% appear once; the ten largest clones hold less than 3.5%. The source is a man aged 50 or older with COVID-19, enrolled during active disease. The source material was peripheral blood.

The CDR3 sequence is CASSQKETLLAKNIQYF. The DNA of the CDR3 is TGTGCCAGTTCCCAAAAAGAGACACTTCTAGCCAAAAACATTCAGTACTTC. The chain joins TRBV19 to TRBJ2-4; no firm D call. Germline CDR1 is LNHDA and CDR2 is SQIVND (reference sequence). The V end lost 8 bases, the J end lost 0 bases, and 20 bases lay between the germline ends. The length of the CDR3 is 17 residues.